These 23 T cell receptor beta chains share one sample of origin, sequenced in a study of cytomegalovirus exposure and HLA in healthy donors. The repertoire was sequenced with immunoSEQ multiplex PCR; TCRdb's copy has only in-frame clones and lacks some. The sample contains about 130,000 clones, about 96% of which appear only once. The material sequenced was PBMCs. The receptors originated from a man between 18 and 35 years old in good health and CMV-seronegative.

This clone was found once. The chain links TRBV6-5 to TRBJ2-5, with D unclear. V was shortened by 3 bases and J by 4 bases, with 15 bases between the two germline ends. The CDR3 runs to 15 residues. Per germline, CDR1 MNHEY and CDR2 SVGAGI. In DNA form, the CDR3 reads TGTGCCAGCAGTTATTTACAACTTGGCGGAGAGACCCAGTACTTC. Its translation is CASSYLQLGGETQYF.

The chain recombines TRBV11-3 with TRBJ2-5; perhaps TRBD2 as D (6 bases). Germline loops: CDR1 SGHNT, CDR2 YENEEA. Trimming took off 5 bases at V and 0 bases at J, with 19 bases between the two ends. The CDR3 is made up of 17 amino acids. The CDR3 loop reads CASSQPPGTGDQETQYF. The CDR3 coding sequence is TGTGCCAGCAGCCAGCCCCCGGGGACTGGGGACCAAGAGACCCAGTACTTC.

The chain carries TRBV27 and TRBJ2-7; D unresolved. CDR3 length: 14 amino acids. The germline V and J ends were trimmed by 2 bases and 0 bases, with 8 bases remaining between them. The germline CDR1 and CDR2 sequences are MNHEY and SMNVEV (reference sequence). As DNA, the CDR3 is TGTGCCAGCAGTTTACAGCGAACCTCCTACGAGCAGTACTTC. Protein sequence: CASSLQRTSYEQYF.

The chain links TRBV7-3 to TRBJ2-1; 14 nucleotides agree with TRBD2. The CDR3 contains 18 residues. The germline V gene has CDR1 SGHTA and CDR2 FQGTGA. Trimming took 1 base from V and 4 from J; bases not matched to a gene: 6. The DNA for the CDR3 is TGTGCCAGCAGCTTAAGGGGACTAGCGGGAGTAGGGTACAATGAGCAGTTCTTC. Its translation: CASSLRGLAGVGYNEQFF.

The chain has TRBV5-4 and TRBJ2-7, with 8 bases lining up with TRBD2. CDR1 and CDR2 (germline): SGHNT, YYREEE (reference sequence). V shed 6 bases, J shed 7 bases, and the junction held 12 bases outside the gene matches. The CDR3 totals 14 residues. The CDR3 region has the DNA TGTGCCAGCACCGGGGGGGGACCGTACGGTGAGCAGTACTTC. This sequence encodes CASTGGGPYGEQYF. Supplemented by reference TRBV5-4 and TRBJ2-7, the full variable domain reads ETGVTQSPTHLIKTRGQQVTLRCSSQSGHNTVSWYQQALGQGPQFIFQYYREEENGRGNFPPRFSGLQFPNYSSELNVNALELDDSALYLCASTGGGPYGEQYFGPGTRLTVT.

The chain employs TRBV27 and TRBJ2-7, with 10 bases that match TRBD1. This CDR3 comprises 16 residues. Germline V gives CDR1 MNHEY, CDR2 SMNVEV (reference sequence). With 4 bases clipped from V and 3 bases from J, the junction kept 9 bases outside the gene matches. CDR3 sequence reads: CASSSPLTGGGYEQYF. The CDR3 DNA is TGTGCCAGCAGTTCCCCTTTGACAGGGGGCGGCTACGAGCAGTACTTC.

The gene calls are TRBV25-1 and TRBJ2-3, with TRBD2 matching 7 bases. J lost 1 base, V lost 6 bases, and 4 bases had no gene match. The germline V gene has CDR1 MGHDK and CDR2 SYGVNS. There are 14 residues in the CDR3. The CDR3 coding sequence is TGTGCCAGCAGCATAACTAGCGGCACAGATACGCAGTATTTT. Translated, it gives CASSITSGTDTQYF.

The chain employs TRBV19 and TRBJ1-3; D ambiguous. This CDR3 is 13 amino acids long. The germline gives CDR1 LNHDA, CDR2 SQIVND (reference sequence). Deletions cut 9 bases from V and 0 bases from J, with 9 bases between. CDR3 DNA sequence: TGTGCCAGCGGGTCTAGCTCTGGAAACACCATATATTTT. This translates into CASGSSSGNTIYF. The full variable domain, its missing parts supplied by reference TRBV19 and TRBJ1-3, is DGGITQSPKYLFRKEGQNVTLSCEQNLNHDAMYWYRQDPGQGLRLIYYSQIVNDFQKGDIAEGYSVSREKKESFPLTVTSAQKNPTAFYLCASGSSSGNTIYFGEGSWLTVV.

CDR3 loop: CASRPRTGYEQYF. DNA for the CDR3: TGTGCCAGCAGACCGAGGACTGGCTACGAGCAGTACTTC. The chain joins TRBV28 to TRBJ2-7; D possibly corresponds to TRBD2 (5 bases). Deletions cut 6 bases from V and 3 bases from J, with 12 bases between. In germline, CDR1 is MDHEN, CDR2 SYDVKM. The CDR3 sequence is 13 residues long.

This CDR3 reads CASSEASRTSGGVYNEQFF. CDR3 bases: TGTGCCAGCAGTGAAGCCTCCCGGACTAGCGGGGGGGTTTACAATGAGCAGTTCTTC. The chain employs TRBV6-1 and TRBJ2-1, with TRBD2 matching over 15 bases. CDR1 MNHNS and CDR2 SASEGT come from the germline V gene. V was pared by 0 bases and J by 4 bases, with 7 bases of the junction left unmatched. The CDR3 contains 19 residues.

The chain is built from TRBV27 and TRBJ2-5; perhaps TRBD1 as D (6 bases). V gave up 5 bases and J gave up 3 bases, with 13 bases separating them. CDR3 length equals 14 residues. Germline values: CDR1 MNHEY, CDR2 SMNVEV (reference sequence). The CDR3 DNA sequence: TGTGCCAGCAGTCAATCCGGGACAAAAGAGACCCAGTACTTC. Amino acid sequence: CASSQSGTKETQYF.

The V gene is TRBV30, the J gene TRBJ1-4; the match to TRBD1 covers 9 bases. Unmatched junction bases numbered 4, after V lost 3 bases and J lost 5 bases. This CDR3 comprises 14 residues. The germline V gene has CDR1 GTSNPN and CDR2 SVGIG (reference sequence). CDR3 sequence (DNA): TGTGCCTGGAGCGTCGGGACAGGGAATGAAAAACTGTTTTTT. Translation gives CAWSVGTGNEKLFF. Based on the CDR3 plus reference TRBV30 and TRBJ1-4, the full variable domain is SQTIHQWPATLVQPVGSPLSLECTVEGTSNPNLYWYRQAAGRGLQLLFYSVGIGQISSEVPQNLSASRPQDRQFILSSKKLLLSDSGFYLCAWSVGTGNEKLFFGSGTQLSVL.

The gene calls are TRBV29-1 and TRBJ2-5; 13 bases map to TRBD2. J lost 1 base, V lost 2 bases, and 1 base had no gene match. The V gene's germline CDR1 is SQVTM and CDR2 ANQGSEA. The CDR3 is 15 amino acids. CDR3 bases: TGCAGCGTTGAAAGGACTAGCGGGGGCCAAGAGACCCAGTACTTC. Protein sequence: CSVERTSGGQETQYF.

The chain has TRBV6-1 and TRBJ2-1, with 11 bases identical to TRBD2. The V gene's germline CDR1 is MNHNS and CDR2 SASEGT. The ends lost 3 bases at V and 8 bases at J; junction bases unmatched: 9. The CDR3 is made up of 16 amino acids. The CDR3 DNA follows: TGTGCCAGCAGTGATGGGTTGGGACTAGCGGTATATGAGCAGTTCTTC. This gives the protein CASSDGLGLAVYEQFF.

CDR3 DNA: TGTGCCAGCAGCTTGGGGCACCAAAGCAATCAGCCCCAGCATTTT. Protein: CASSLGHQSNQPQHF. The chain recombines TRBV13 with TRBJ1-5; possible D gene TRBD1, 5 bases. The germline V gene has CDR1 PRHDT and CDR2 FYEKMQ (reference sequence). Trimming cost V 3 bases and J 1 base, with 10 bases left between them. The CDR3 contains 15 residues. The whole variable domain, remainder taken from reference TRBV13 and TRBJ1-5, is AAGVIQSPRHLIKEKRETATLKCYPIPRHDTVYWYQQGPGQDPQFLISFYEKMQSDKGSIPDRFSAQQFSDYHSELNMSSLELGDSALYFCASSLGHQSNQPQHFGDGTRLSIL.

This clone was counted a single time. This chain links TRBV30 with TRBJ2-1; no firm D call. Trimming pared 5 bases from V and 9 bases from J, leaving 14 bases between. The germline V gene encodes CDR1 GTSNPN and CDR2 SVGIG (reference sequence). The CDR3 extends over 12 amino acids. Written as DNA, the CDR3 is TGTGCCTGGGAGAGACCGACGGGTGAGCAGTTCTTC. It encodes CAWERPTGEQFF.

The V gene is TRBV2, the J gene TRBJ2-7; 8 nucleotides agree with TRBD1. V lost 11 bases and J lost 0; bases outside the gene matches: 9. The CDR3 spans 14 residues. The germline V gene has CDR1 SNHLY and CDR2 FYNNEI. The CDR3 DNA sequence: TGTGCCGGAGTTTCCGGGACAGGCTCCTACGAGCAGTACTTC. This translates into CAGVSGTGSYEQYF.

This CDR3 is CASSPAGLAAYEQYF. For the CDR3, the DNA is TGTGCCAGCAGCCCCGCAGGGCTAGCGGCATACGAGCAGTACTTC. V gene TRBV9 combines with J gene TRBJ2-7, with 7 bases identical to TRBD2. V dropped 4 bases and J dropped 4; count of bases not matched to a gene: 11. The CDR3 spans 15 residues. The germline CDR1 and CDR2 sequences are SGDLS and YYNGEE.

This clone was detected only once. The chain links TRBV7-3 to TRBJ2-2; 14 nucleotides align to TRBD2. This CDR3 spans 15 amino acids. The germline CDR1 and CDR2 sequences are SGHTA and FQGTGA. Germline trimming cut 4 bases from V and 6 bases from J; bases unmatched to any gene: 1. As DNA, the CDR3 is TGTGCCAGCAGCTCGACTAGCGGGAGGGCCGGGGAGCTGTTTTTT. Protein product: CASSSTSGRAGELFF.

The gene calls are TRBV15 and TRBJ2-2, with D maybe TRBD2 (5 bases). CDR1 and CDR2 from the germline V gene are LNHNV and YYDKDF (reference sequence). Trimming removed 1 base at V and 1 base at J, with 7 bases between. The CDR3 covers 15 residues. CDR3 sequence: CATSRAGMNTGELFF. The CDR3 DNA reads as TGTGCCACCAGCAGAGCGGGGATGAACACCGGGGAGCTGTTTTTT. The whole variable domain, remainder taken from reference TRBV15 and TRBJ2-2, is DAMVIQNPRYQVTQFGKPVTLSCSQTLNHNVMYWYQQKSSQAPKLLFHYYDKDFNNEADTPDNFQSRRPNTSFCFLDIRSPGLGDTAMYLCATSRAGMNTGELFFGEGSRLTVL.

This sequence joins TRBV29-1 and TRBJ2-1, with D maybe TRBD2 (5 bases). Germline-derived CDR1 and CDR2 are SQVTM and ANQGSEA. This CDR3 spans 15 amino acids. V dropped 5 bases and J dropped 2 bases, with 16 bases sitting between them. Here the CDR3 reads CSVPRMPRAYNEQFF. As DNA, the CDR3 is TGCAGCGTTCCGAGGATGCCGAGGGCCTACAATGAGCAGTTCTTC.

The chain couples TRBV4-3 to TRBJ1-2; TRBD1 is a possible D gene (5 bases). CDR1 and CDR2 (germline): LGHNA, YSLEER. CDR3 length: 14 amino acids. The V end was cut by 0 bases, the J end by 9 bases, with 14 bases between. The CDR3, as DNA: TGCGCCAGCAGCCAAGATCAAGGACAAACCCGCTACACCTTC. This encodes CASSQDQGQTRYTF.

This chain uses TRBV2 with TRBJ1-1; D is uncertain. The CDR3 has 13 amino acids. The V end lost 7 bases, the J end lost 0 bases, and 9 bases lay between the germline ends. Germline V gene sequence: CDR1 SNHLY, CDR2 FYNNEI. CDR3: CASKVQLNTEAFF. The CDR3 DNA sequence: TGTGCCAGCAAGGTACAGTTGAACACTGAAGCTTTCTTT.